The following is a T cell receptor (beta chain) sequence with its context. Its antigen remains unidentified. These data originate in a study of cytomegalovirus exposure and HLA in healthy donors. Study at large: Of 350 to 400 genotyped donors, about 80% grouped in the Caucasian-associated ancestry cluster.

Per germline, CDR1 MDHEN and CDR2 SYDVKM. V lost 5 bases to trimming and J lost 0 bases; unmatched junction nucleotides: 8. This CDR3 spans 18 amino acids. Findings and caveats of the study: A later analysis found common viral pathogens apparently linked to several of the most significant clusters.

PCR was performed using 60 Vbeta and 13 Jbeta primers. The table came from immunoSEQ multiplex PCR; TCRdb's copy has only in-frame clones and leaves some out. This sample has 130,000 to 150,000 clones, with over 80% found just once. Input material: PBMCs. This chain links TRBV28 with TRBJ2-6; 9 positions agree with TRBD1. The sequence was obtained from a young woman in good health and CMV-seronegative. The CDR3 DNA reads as TGTGCCAGCAGTCCGAAGTGGACAGGGGACTCTGGGGCCAACGTCCTGACTTTC. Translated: CASSPKWTGDSGANVLTF.